This is a list of T cell receptor beta chains from one sample in a study of human T cells and chemical hapten exposure. TCRdb called the RACE reads again in MiXCR, with one record for every CDR3 protein. Here the sample spans more than 300,000 distinct CDR3 sequences, 5.5% being singletons. The material sequenced was whole blood, taken in connection with sensitization to the hapten diphenylcyclopropenone (DPC). The receptors here all came from a woman between 18 and 29 years old with alopecia areata. Some clones in this sample may be carry-over from other donors' samples. CDR3s include the opening cysteine and the closing phenylalanine or tryptophan. D genes are given only for firm matches. Expanded clones are given a class, and other clones once, few, many or no size at all.

cdr3_nt cdr3_aa d_call v_call clone_size j_call
TGTGCCAGCAGCGTAGTCCGGGGAAGCGGGGAGCTGTTTTTT CASSVVRGSGELFF NA TRBV9 few TRBJ2-2
TGTGCCAGCAGCCAAGATACCCCAGGGGGAGAAGAGACCCAGTACTTC CASSQDTPGGEETQYF TRBD1 TRBV3-1 NA TRBJ2-5
TGTGCCAGCAGCCGCAACGGGCGTTCTGAAGCTTTCTTT CASSRNGRSEAFF NA TRBV5-4 few TRBJ1-1
TGTGCCAGCAGTTGGTCTGACAGGGGGTCCATGAACACTGAAGCTTTCTTT CASSWSDRGSMNTEAFF TRBD1 TRBV6-7 many TRBJ1-1
TGCAGTGCCCCCCAGGGGGGGGAGGGCACAGATACGCAGTATTTT CSAPQGGEGTDTQYF NA TRBV20-1 many TRBJ2-3
TGTGCCAGCACCCCCCTGGGGTTCACAGATACGCAGTATTTT CASTPLGFTDTQYF NA TRBV6-2/TRBV6-3 many TRBJ2-3
TGTGCCAGCAGTACGGGACAGGACCAAGAGACCCAGTACTTC CASSTGQDQETQYF TRBD1 TRBV6-2/TRBV6-3 NA TRBJ2-5
TGTGCCATCAGAACCGGGACAGGGGGCTACGAGCAGTACTTC CAIRTGTGGYEQYF TRBD1 TRBV10-3 NA TRBJ2-7
TGTGCCAGCAGGGGATACGGACAGGCGGGCGAGCAGTACTTC CASRGYGQAGEQYF TRBD1 TRBV7-2 many TRBJ2-7
TGTGCCAGCAGCTTAGGGGGATGGGTAGATACGCAGTATTTT CASSLGGWVDTQYF NA TRBV7-6 many TRBJ2-3
TGTGCCAGCAGCCGCGGACAGATTGTGTACGAGCAGTACTTC CASSRGQIVYEQYF NA TRBV3-1 many TRBJ2-7
TGTGCCAGCGGCTCGGCTAGCGGGGTTCAAGAGACCCAGTACTTC CASGSASGVQETQYF TRBD2 TRBV25-1 many TRBJ2-5
TGCAGTGCTAGAGATAAAGGGCCCCTAAGCAATCAGCCCCAGCATTTT CSARDKGPLSNQPQHF NA TRBV20-1 few TRBJ1-5
TGCGCCAGCAGCACCGCACAGGGGGCAATCCCCTACGAGCAGTACTTC CASSTAQGAIPYEQYF TRBD1 TRBV5-1 many TRBJ2-7
TGTGCCAGCAGCTTAAGCGGCTATGGCTACACCTTC CASSLSGYGYTF NA TRBV7-9 many TRBJ1-2
TGCGCCAGCAGCCAAGACCCAGTTGCAACTAATGAAAAACTGTTTTTT CASSQDPVATNEKLFF NA TRBV4-3 NA TRBJ1-4
TGTGCCAGCAGCCCGGACGTAGTCCCTGGAAACACCATATATTTT CASSPDVVPGNTIYF NA TRBV7-9 few TRBJ1-3
TGTGCCACCAGCCCAGCCGAGCAGGGGAGAGACACTGAAGCTTTCTTT CATSPAEQGRDTEAFF NA TRBV24-1 NA TRBJ1-1
TGCAGCGTTGACACTGGGGGATCCGGAAACACCATATATTTT CSVDTGGSGNTIYF NA TRBV29-1 NA TRBJ1-3
TGTGCCAGCAGTTTCACAGGGTCCTTCAATCAGCCCCAGCATTTT CASSFTGSFNQPQHF NA TRBV12-3/TRBV12-4 NA TRBJ1-5
TGTGCCAGCAGCTTTGCGGGGGAGCTCGGGGAGACCCAGTACTTC CASSFAGELGETQYF TRBD2 TRBV7-3 NA TRBJ2-5
TGCGCCAGCAGTCACTGCGGGGGGTGCGGGAACATTCAGTACTTC CASSHCGGCGNIQYF TRBD2 TRBV23-1 few TRBJ2-4
TGTGCCAGCAGCTTAGGGGCAGGGAAGACTGAAGCTTTCTTT CASSLGAGKTEAFF NA TRBV11-2 many TRBJ1-1
TGTGCCAGCAGCTTATGGGACAGGGGCCGCACAGATACGCAGTATTTT CASSLWDRGRTDTQYF TRBD1 TRBV7-9 few TRBJ2-3
TGTGCCAGCAGTTCAACACACCGGACAGGGTTAACCTACGAGCAGTACTTC CASSSTHRTGLTYEQYF TRBD1 TRBV6-2/TRBV6-3 many TRBJ2-7
TGTGCCAGCAGCACCCTCTCCCGGGACAGCTCATTT CASSTLSRDSSF TRBD1 TRBV6-5 few TRBJ1-4
TGTGCCAGCAGCTGGAGACAGGGGGAAAATGAAAAACTGTTTTTT CASSWRQGENEKLFF TRBD1 TRBV7-8 NA TRBJ1-4
TGCGCCAGCAGCTTGGGATTCCGGGACAATGAGCAGTTCTTC CASSLGFRDNEQFF NA TRBV5-1 many TRBJ2-1
TGTGCCAGCAGCTACGAGGGGGGATGGGGACAGGGGGCAGATACGCAGTATTTT CASSYEGGWGQGADTQYF TRBD1 TRBV6-5 few TRBJ2-3
TGTGCCAGCAGCCCCGGACAGGGACAGGGTGGCTACACCTTC CASSPGQGQGGYTF TRBD1 TRBV6-6 NA TRBJ1-2
TGTGCCAGCAGCCAAGATCTTGGTTCAGGGAAGACCCAGTACTTC CASSQDLGSGKTQYF NA TRBV3-1 many TRBJ2-5
TGTGCCAGCAGTCCGGGGGGCGGGGAGCTGTTTTTT CASSPGGGELFF TRBD2 TRBV6-6 NA TRBJ2-2
TGTGCCAGCAGTTTAGGCAGAGTTAACTATGGCTACACCTTC CASSLGRVNYGYTF NA TRBV12-3/TRBV12-4 many TRBJ1-2
TGTGCCAGCGTAGGTGCCAGCTCTGGAAACACCATATATTTT CASVGASSGNTIYF NA TRBV12-3/TRBV12-4 NA TRBJ1-3
TGCGCCAGCAGCCAAGAGACTAGTCTTTGGTACGAGCAGTACTTC CASSQETSLWYEQYF NA TRBV4-1 NA TRBJ2-7
TGTGCCAGCTCACCACGCCTCTTTGACTACACCTTC CASSPRLFDYTF NA TRBV18 NA TRBJ1-2
TGTGCCAGCAGCCCCGTCTGGGGAGGTAACACTGAAGCTTTCTTT CASSPVWGGNTEAFF NA TRBV12-3/TRBV12-4 few TRBJ1-1
TGCGCCAGCAGCTTTGACCATGAGACCCAGTACTTC CASSFDHETQYF NA TRBV5-1 many TRBJ2-5
TGTGCCATCAGAACGACAGGTTTAACCGGGGAGCTGTTTTTT CAIRTTGLTGELFF NA TRBV10-3 NA TRBJ2-2
TGTGCCAGCAGCCTGCTTGGCGGTAACTATGGCTACACCTTC CASSLLGGNYGYTF NA TRBV9 few TRBJ1-2
TGTGCCACCCCACCGGGACAGGGTTGTCAGCCCCGGCATTTT CATPPGQGCQPRHF TRBD1 TRBV24-1 NA TRBJ1-5
TGTGCCAGCAGTTTAATCGTAGGGGTAGTATACGAGCAGTACTTC CASSLIVGVVYEQYF NA TRBV12-3/TRBV12-4 few TRBJ2-7
TGTGCCAGCAGCCCAACCTACAGGGGCGCTCATCAGCCCCAGCATTTT CASSPTYRGAHQPQHF TRBD1 TRBV7-2 many TRBJ1-5
TGTGCCACCGCTGAGACAGTTGCAACTAATGAAAAACTGTTTTTT CATAETVATNEKLFF NA TRBV27 NA TRBJ1-4
TGCAGTGCTAGACCCTGGAGGGACGCTCGAGGCTACACCTTC CSARPWRDARGYTF NA TRBV20-1 many TRBJ1-2
TGTGCCAGCAGTTACTCGGGCGGGGAATTGGGGACCCAGTACTTC CASSYSGGELGTQYF NA TRBV6-6 many TRBJ2-5
TGCAGCATGAGCCTGGCCGGAGGTACAGATACGCAGTATTTT CSMSLAGGTDTQYF NA TRBV29-1 NA TRBJ2-3
TGCGCCAGCAGCTTGGGACCGGAACAGGGGACTGCAGGGACCCAGTACTTC CASSLGPEQGTAGTQYF NA TRBV5-1 few TRBJ2-5
TGTGCCAGCAGCCATGGTGACAGGGAGGGCTTACAGCCCCAGCATTTT CASSHGDREGLQPQHF TRBD1 TRBV4-2 many TRBJ1-5